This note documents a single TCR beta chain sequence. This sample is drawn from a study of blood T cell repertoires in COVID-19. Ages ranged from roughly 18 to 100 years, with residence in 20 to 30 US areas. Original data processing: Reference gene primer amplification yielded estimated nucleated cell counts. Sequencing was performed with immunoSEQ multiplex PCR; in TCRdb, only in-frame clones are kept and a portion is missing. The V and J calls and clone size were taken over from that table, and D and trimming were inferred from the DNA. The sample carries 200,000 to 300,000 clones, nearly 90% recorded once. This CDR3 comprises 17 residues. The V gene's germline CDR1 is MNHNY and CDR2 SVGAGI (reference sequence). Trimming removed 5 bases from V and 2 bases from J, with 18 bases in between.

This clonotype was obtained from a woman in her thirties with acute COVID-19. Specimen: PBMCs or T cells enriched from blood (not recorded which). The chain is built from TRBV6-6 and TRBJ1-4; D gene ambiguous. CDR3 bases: TGTGCCAGCAGTCTTCAAGGAGGCCTAGGGACTAATGAAAAACTGTTTTTT. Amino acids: CASSLQGGLGTNEKLFF.